This TCR beta chain was recovered during a study of T cell repertoires in cytomegalovirus infection. Study as a whole: Well-studied HLA-B-restricted epitopes and recently identified HLA-C-restricted epitopes of CMV were both used in the study. Indications came from public TCR beta signatures; they pointed to CMV infection and to a matching HLA type. Overall study findings and caveats: Public TCR beta family frequency separated CMV-and-HLA carriers, including in an independent cohort.

As regards this clonotype: Its antigen remains unknown.

TCRdb re-analysed the reads in MiXCR, keeping a single row per CDR3 protein. Altogether approximately 910,000 distinct CDR3 sequences are present, roughly 31% being singletons, with the ten largest covering roughly 13%. The germline CDR1 and CDR2 sequences are SGHTA and FQGTGA. V lost 2 bases and J 8 bases, leaving 8 bases between the germline ends. The CDR3 is 12 residues long. J is TRBJ2-3 and V is TRBV7-3; D gene uncertain. Here the sequenced sample was cultured CD8+ T cells from PBMCs, taken from culture after CMV antigen stimulation. The receptor was derived from a human donor in good health (CMV status not recorded). Some clones in this sample may be carry-over from other donors' samples. The CDR3 here is CASSLSGTTQYF. The DNA of the CDR3 is TGTGCCAGCAGCTTATCTGGCACTACGCAGTATTTT.